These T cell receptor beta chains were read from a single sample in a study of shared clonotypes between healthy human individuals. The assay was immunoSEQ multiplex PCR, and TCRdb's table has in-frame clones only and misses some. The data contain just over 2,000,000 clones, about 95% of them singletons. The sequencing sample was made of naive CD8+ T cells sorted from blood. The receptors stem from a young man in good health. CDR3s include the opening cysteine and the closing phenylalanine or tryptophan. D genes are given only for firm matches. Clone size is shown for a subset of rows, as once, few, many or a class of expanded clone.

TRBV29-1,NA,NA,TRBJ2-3,TGCAGCTCGGAGGGGTTGGGCACAGATACGCAGTATTTT,CSSEGLGTDTQYF
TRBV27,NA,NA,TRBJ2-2,TGTGCCAGCAGTTTATCACCGAACACCGGGGAGCTGTTTTTT,CASSLSPNTGELFF
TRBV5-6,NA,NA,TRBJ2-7,TGTGCCAGCAGCCCGGCAGGGGGGTACGAGCAGTACTTC,CASSPAGGYEQYF
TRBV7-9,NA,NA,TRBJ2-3,TGTGCCAGCAGCTTTTCTGGGGCTAGCACAGATACGCAGTATTTT,CASSFSGASTDTQYF
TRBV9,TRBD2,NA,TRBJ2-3,TGTGCCAGCAGCGTAGGGCGGGGAGGGGCACCTGATACGCAGTATTTT,CASSVGRGGAPDTQYF
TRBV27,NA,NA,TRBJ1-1,TGTGCCAGCAGTTTACAACAGGAGACCAACACTGAAGCTTTCTTT,CASSLQQETNTEAFF
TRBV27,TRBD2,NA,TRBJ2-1,TGTGCCAGCAGTTCCTCAACGACTAGCGGGAGGGTGCCCGGGTCCTACAATGAGCAGTTCTTC,CASSSSTTSGRVPGSYNEQFF
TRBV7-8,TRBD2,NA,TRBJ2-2,TGTGCCAGCAGCTCTCCGGGGGGGCCCCCCGGGGAGCTGTTTTTT,CASSSPGGPPGELFF
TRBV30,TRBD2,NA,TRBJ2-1,TGTGCCTGGAGTGGGGATAGCGGGAGGGCCTCCTACAATGAGCAGTTCTTC,CAWSGDSGRASYNEQFF
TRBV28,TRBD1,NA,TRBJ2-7,TGTGCCAGCAGTTTCGGGACAGAAGGAAACTACGAGCAGTACTTC,CASSFGTEGNYEQYF
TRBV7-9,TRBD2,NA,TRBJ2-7,TGTGCCAGCAGCTTGGGACTAGCGGAGGGCTACGAGCAGTACTTC,CASSLGLAEGYEQYF
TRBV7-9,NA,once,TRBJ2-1,TGTGCCAGCAACGATAAGGGGGGTGGATCCTACAATGAGCAGTTCTTC,CASNDKGGGSYNEQFF
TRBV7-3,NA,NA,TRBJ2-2,TGTGCCAGCAGCTTAATTGGGGCCGGGGAGCTGTTTTTT,CASSLIGAGELFF
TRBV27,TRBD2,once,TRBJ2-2,TGTGCCAGCAGTTTATGGGCGGGGACTAGCGGGGCTACCGGGGAGCTGTTTTTT,CASSLWAGTSGATGELFF